This passage covers 6 T cell receptor beta chains from one sample sequenced in a study of blood T cell repertoires in COVID-19. TCRdb's copy holds only in-frame clones and misses some; the assay was immunoSEQ multiplex PCR. The data show fewer than 300,000 clones, 65% to 90% seen once. The sequenced sample consisted of PBMCs or T cells enriched from blood (not recorded which). The receptors stem from a man between 18 and 35 years old who had recovered from COVID-19.

The chain uses TRBV5-1 and TRBJ2-3, with TRBD1 as a possible D gene (6 bases). The V gene lost 4 bases and the J gene lost 0 bases, with 9 bases spanning the gap. The germline V gene encodes CDR1 SGHRS and CDR2 YFSETQ. This CDR3 has 14 amino acids. The CDR3, as DNA: TGCGCCAGCAGCGGAGGACAGAGCACAGATACGCAGTATTTT. Its protein product is CASSGGQSTDTQYF.

V and J are TRBV7-8 and TRBJ2-2; 7 bases agree with TRBD1. Germline values: CDR1 SGHVS, CDR2 FQNEAQ. Trimming took 3 bases from V and 4 from J; bases not matched to a gene: 5. This CDR3 is 15 amino acids long. CDR3 DNA: TGTGCCAGCAGCTTTGGGACAGTTGGCACCGGGGAGCTGTTTTTT. It translates to CASSFGTVGTGELFF. Looking up the rest from reference TRBV7-8 and TRBJ2-2 gives the full variable domain: GAGVSQSPRYKVAKRGQDVALRCDPISGHVSLFWYQQALGQGPEFLTYFQNEAQLDKSGLPSDRFFAERPEGSVSTLKIQRTQQEDSAVYLCASSFGTVGTGELFFGEGSRLTVL.

The chain employs TRBV19 and TRBJ2-5, with 12 nucleotides matching TRBD2. The CDR3 sequence is 18 residues long. The germline V gene encodes CDR1 LNHDA and CDR2 SQIVND (reference sequence). J was trimmed by 2 bases and V by 6 bases; bases with no gene match: 13. The CDR3 is CASSRLAGANREQETQYF. As DNA, the CDR3 is TGTGCCAGTAGCAGACTAGCGGGGGCCAACCGCGAACAAGAGACCCAGTACTTC.

The chain recombines TRBV6-5 with TRBJ1-2, with D possibly TRBD1 on 5 matching bases. V lost 10 bases and J 5 bases, leaving 20 bases between the germline ends. CDR1 is MNHEY and CDR2 is SVGAGI in the germline V gene. The CDR3 extends over 14 amino acids. This CDR3 is CATNPRGIGYGYTF. The CDR3, as DNA: TGTGCCACTAACCCGCGGGGGATAGGTTATGGCTACACCTTC.

V is TRBV9 and J is TRBJ2-1, with 8 bases aligning to TRBD2. With V trimmed by 0 bases and J by 8 bases, 4 bases remained unmatched. This CDR3 is built from 14 residues. Germline lookup yields CDR1 SGDLS and CDR2 YYNGEE. The CDR3 nucleotides are TGTGCCAGCAGCGTAGGGCGGGAGGTATATGAGCAGTTCTTC. Amino acid sequence: CASSVGREVYEQFF.

This clone was seen a handful of times. The chain carries TRBV12-3 or TRBV12-4 and TRBJ1-1; 7 nucleotides align to TRBD1. The CDR3 consists of 13 residues. The V gene end was trimmed by 6 bases and the J gene end by 0 bases; junction bases not matched to a gene: 1. CDR3 loop: CASSGQVNTEAFF. The CDR3 DNA reads TGTGCCAGCAGCGGACAGGTGAACACTGAAGCTTTCTTT.